The 9 T cell receptor beta chains presented below share a single source sample, sequenced in a study of T cells after yellow fever vaccination. TCRdb re-analysed the 5' RACE reads in MiXCR, keeping a single row per CDR3 protein. The repertoire holds more than 350,000 distinct CDR3 sequences, with approximately 10% as singletons. Sequenced material: PBMCs, taken on the day of the first yellow fever vaccination. The receptor set was obtained from a man aged 18-30 years who received the YFV17D yellow fever vaccine.

The chain links TRBV4-2 to TRBJ1-6; 7 bases fit TRBD1. Germline CDR1 LGHNA, CDR2 YNFKEQ. The CDR3 runs to 19 residues. With 5 bases clipped from V and 1 base from J, the junction kept 14 bases outside the gene matches. The CDR3, as DNA: TGTGCCAGCAGCAGACACAGGGACAGCTCTCGTTCCTATAATTCACCCCTCCACTTT. Translated: CASSRHRDSSRSYNSPLHF.

The V call is TRBV2, the J call TRBJ1-6, with D tentatively TRBD1 (6 bases). V lost 9 bases and J lost 9, with 12 bases in between. The CDR3 loop spans 12 amino acids. CDR1 SNHLY and CDR2 FYNNEI come from the germline V gene. The CDR3 loop is CARQGSGSPLHF. In DNA, the CDR3 is TGTGCCAGACAGGGTAGTGGTTCACCCCTCCACTTT. Using reference TRBV2 and TRBJ1-6 for the parts outside the CDR3, the full variable domain is EPEVTQTPSHQVTQMGQEVILRCVPISNHLYFYWYRQILGQKVEFLVSFYNNEISEKSEIFDDQFSVERPDGSNFTLKIRSTKLEDSAMYFCARQGSGSPLHFGNGTRLTVT.

This clonotype has a count of ten or more. The chain is built from TRBV29-1 and TRBJ2-7; D uncertain. CDR3 size: 13 residues. CDR1 SQVTM and CDR2 ANQGSEA come from the germline V gene. Between the trimmed V and J ends, which lost 4 bases and 2 bases, there was a span of 12 bases. The CDR3 region is CSVAQGSPYEQYF. The DNA of the CDR3 is TGCAGCGTTGCCCAAGGTAGCCCCTACGAGCAGTACTTC.

The V gene is TRBV20-1, the J gene TRBJ2-7; a weak D match, TRBD1 (6 bases). The germline gives CDR1 DFQATT, CDR2 SNEGSKA (reference sequence). Trimming removed 4 bases at V and 7 bases at J, with 14 bases between. This CDR3 is 12 amino acids long. CDR3 DNA: TGCAGTGCTACTGACAGGAGCTTAGAGCAGTACGTC. This gives the protein CSATDRSLEQYV.

Worth noting for this clonotype: The germline gene is not matched at one end of the junction; a read error may be the cause. This sequence joins TRBV6-2 or TRBV6-3 and TRBJ2-7; weak D call: TRBD2 (5 bases). This CDR3 comprises 12 residues. Per germline, CDR1 MNHEY and CDR2 SVGEGT. The CDR3: CASKRTRYERYF. As DNA, the CDR3 is TGTGCCAGCAAGCGGACCCGCTACGAGCGGTACTTC.

This clonotype was observed many times. The chain employs TRBV4-3 and TRBJ1-1; TRBD1 matches at 10 bases. Germline CDR1 reads LGHNA; CDR2 reads YSLEER. V was clipped by 0 bases and J by 0 bases; unmatched bases: 7. The CDR3 totals 18 residues. The DNA for the CDR3 is TGCGCCAGCAGCCAAGATAGGGACAGGGGTCCGATGAACACTGAAGCTTTCTTT. It specifies CASSQDRDRGPMNTEAFF.

V and J are TRBV7-9 and TRBJ2-2, with TRBD1 as a possible D gene (5 bases). Germline CDR1 and CDR2: SEHNR and FQNEAQ (reference sequence). V lost 5 bases to trimming and J lost 5 bases, with 12 bases between them. The CDR3 covers 14 residues. This CDR3 is CASSPLTVTGELFF. In DNA, the CDR3 is TGTGCCAGCAGCCCGCTGACAGTTACCGGGGAGCTGTTTTTT.

This clonotype has just a few counts. The chain is built from TRBV5-6 and TRBJ2-1; weak D call: TRBD2 (6 bases). CDR3 length: 11 amino acids. V was trimmed by 3 bases and J by 8 bases, leaving 6 bases between them. Germline V gene data show CDR1 as SGHDT and CDR2 as YYEEEE. The DNA of the CDR3 is TGTGCCAGCAGCTGGAGGGATGAGCAGTTCTTC. It is translated as CASSWRDEQFF.

This rearrangement joins TRBV11-2 to TRBJ1-4, with TRBD1 as a possible D gene (5 bases). This CDR3 is 14 amino acids long. V lost 1 base and J 10 bases, leaving 13 bases between the germline ends. CDR1 is SGHAT, CDR2 FQNNGV, per germline. The CDR3 loop is CASSLGLGGGKLFF. The DNA for the CDR3 is TGTGCCAGCAGCTTAGGACTGGGCGGGGGAAAACTGTTTTTT.